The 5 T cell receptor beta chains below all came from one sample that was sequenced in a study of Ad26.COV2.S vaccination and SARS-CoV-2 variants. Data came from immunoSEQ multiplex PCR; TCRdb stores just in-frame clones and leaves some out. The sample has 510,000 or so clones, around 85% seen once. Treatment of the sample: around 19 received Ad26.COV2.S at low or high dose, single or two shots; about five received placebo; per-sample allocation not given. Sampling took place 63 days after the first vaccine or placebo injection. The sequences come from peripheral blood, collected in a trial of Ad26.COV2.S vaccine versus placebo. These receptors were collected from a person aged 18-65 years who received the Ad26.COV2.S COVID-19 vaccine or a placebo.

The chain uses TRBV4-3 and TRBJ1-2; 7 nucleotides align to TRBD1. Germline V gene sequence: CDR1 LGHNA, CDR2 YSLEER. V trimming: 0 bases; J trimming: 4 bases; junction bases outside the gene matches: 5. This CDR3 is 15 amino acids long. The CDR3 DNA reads TGCGCCAGCAGCCAAGATGCGCGGACAGGCTATGGCTACACCTTC. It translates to CASSQDARTGYGYTF.

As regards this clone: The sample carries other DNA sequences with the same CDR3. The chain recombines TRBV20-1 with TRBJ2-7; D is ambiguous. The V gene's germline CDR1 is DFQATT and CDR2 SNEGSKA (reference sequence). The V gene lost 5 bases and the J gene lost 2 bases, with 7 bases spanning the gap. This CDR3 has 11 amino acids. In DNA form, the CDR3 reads TGCAGTGCTCGCGATGCCTACGAGCAGTACTTC. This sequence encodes CSARDAYEQYF.

CDR3 coding DNA: TGTGCCTGGAGCAAGACAGGCACCCAAATCAGGACCCAGTACTTC. This sequence encodes CAWSKTGTQIRTQYF. This sequence joins TRBV30 and TRBJ2-5, with D perhaps TRBD1 (6 bases). The V and J ends lost 3 bases and 7 bases respectively, with 21 bases between them. The CDR3 covers 15 residues. CDR1 is GTSNPN, CDR2 SVGIG, per germline (reference sequence).

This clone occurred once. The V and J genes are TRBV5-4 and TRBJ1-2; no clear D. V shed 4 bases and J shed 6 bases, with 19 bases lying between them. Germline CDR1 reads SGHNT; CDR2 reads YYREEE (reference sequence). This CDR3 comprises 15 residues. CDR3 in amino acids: CASSRNTRRENGYTF. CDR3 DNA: TGTGCCAGCAGCCGAAACACCCGAAGGGAGAATGGCTACACCTTC. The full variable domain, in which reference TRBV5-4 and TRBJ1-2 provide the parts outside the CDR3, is ETGVTQSPTHLIKTRGQQVTLRCSSQSGHNTVSWYQQALGQGPQFIFQYYREEENGRGNFPPRFSGLQFPNYSSELNVNALELDDSALYLCASSRNTRRENGYTFGSGTRLTVV.

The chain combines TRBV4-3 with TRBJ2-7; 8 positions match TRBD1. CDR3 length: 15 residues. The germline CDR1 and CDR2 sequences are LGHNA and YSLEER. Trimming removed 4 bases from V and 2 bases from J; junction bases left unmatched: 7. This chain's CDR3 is CASSPQTGATYEQYF. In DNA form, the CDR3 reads TGCGCCAGCAGCCCTCAGACAGGGGCAACCTACGAGCAGTACTTC.